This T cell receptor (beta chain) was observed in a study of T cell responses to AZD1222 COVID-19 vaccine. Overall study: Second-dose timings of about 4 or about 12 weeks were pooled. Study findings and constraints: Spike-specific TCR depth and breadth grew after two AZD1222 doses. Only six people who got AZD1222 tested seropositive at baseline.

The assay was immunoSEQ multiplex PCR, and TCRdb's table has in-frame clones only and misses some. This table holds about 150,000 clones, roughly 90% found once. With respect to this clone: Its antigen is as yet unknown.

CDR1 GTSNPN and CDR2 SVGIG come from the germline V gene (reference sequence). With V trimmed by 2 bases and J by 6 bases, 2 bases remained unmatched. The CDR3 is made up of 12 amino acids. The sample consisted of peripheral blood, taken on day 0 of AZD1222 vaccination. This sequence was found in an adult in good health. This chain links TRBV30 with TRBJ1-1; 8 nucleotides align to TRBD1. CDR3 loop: CAWSPGGPEAFF. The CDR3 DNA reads TGTGCCTGGAGTCCAGGGGGCCCTGAAGCTTTCTTT.